This T cell receptor beta chain was documented in a study of blood T cell repertoires in COVID-19 (dated by TCRdb to the early 2020s). Context from the whole study: Samples covering the acute and convalescent phases of COVID-19 were provided by collaborators in the United States, Italy and Spain. HLA class I and class II types, where available, came from metadata supplied by the sample provider rather than from assay-based typing. The repertoires were released in a freely available public database intended as a resource for research on the immune response to SARS-CoV-2. Deeply sampled blood TCRbeta repertoires from subjects exposed to, actively infected with, or recovered from COVID-19 were included in the dataset. Nearly every sample came with metadata listing a de-identified subject ID, COVID-19 status, age in years and sex. Samples came from the ongoing ImmuneRACE study (first 160 participants) plus 1,254 subjects from 6 global collaborators. The material from the prospective study consisted of cDNA or gDNA derived from T cells, B-cell-depleted T cells, or PBMCs. Study-wide findings and limitations: Clinical and demographic metadata were provided uncurated, with the amount varying by source and participant.

This clone has a handful of counts. Its antigen is still unknown. No base quality values were provided; no much bigger clone lies one nucleotide off. In the same sample, other DNA sequences code for this CDR3. In Seattle, one collaborating source enrolled patients while the infection was active and tracked those patients longitudinally over the course of disease. Collaborating institutions collected whole blood in K2EDTA tubes following their own protocols. Collaborator samples were shipped for TCRbeta analysis as frozen whole blood, isolated PBMCs, or DNA extracted from either sample type. TCRbeta CDR3 regions were amplified from genomic DNA by means of the immunoSEQ Assay, a bias-controlled multiplex PCR. The study's processing was this. The number of nucleated cells in each sample was estimated from the amplification of reference gene primers within the assay. To quantify the absolute abundance of each unique TCRbeta CDR3 rearrangement, sequence reads were collapsed and filtered. For each sample, productive Simpson clonality was calculated as the square root of Simpson's diversity index over productive rearrangements. TCRdb carries this immuneACCESS record with in-frame sequences only. Its versions omit some clonotypes, under half of them owing to an unresolved V gene in the studies checked, with the rest unexplained. The DNA gave D and trimming, while V, J and clone size come from that table. In all, the sample holds approximately 300,000 clones, and 90% of those were seen once. Around 6.8% of the sample rests with the top ten.

The germline V and J ends show losses of 5 bases and 2 bases respectively, and no gene match explains 3 bases of the junction. CDR1 and CDR2 are read off the germline V gene (reference sequence) as SEHNR and FQNEAQ. Inclusive of the bounding cysteine and phenylalanine, the CDR3 is 14 residues long. The kept DNA is CDR3 alone, 42 bases in frame from the first base. Sequencing was carried out using peripheral blood. The TCR comes from a woman aged 25 to 39 with COVID-19, enrolled during active disease. The rearranged segments are TRBV7-9 and TRBJ2-7; the junction holds 10 bases that match TRBD1. The encoded CDR3 is CASSRDRGTYEQYF. The base sequence is TGTGCCAGCAGCAGGGACAGGGGTACCTACGAGCAGTACTTC.